This T cell receptor beta chain is drawn from a study of breast tumors, draining lymph nodes, adjacent tissues. Using its own MiXCR run on the multiplex PCR reads, TCRdb lists one record per CDR3 protein. This sample has about 20,000 distinct CDR3 sequences, with around 46% found just once. Regarding the study as a whole: The lymph node origin of tumor T cells was framed as consistent with a hypothesis, not demonstrated. Data fit most tumor T cells coming from lymph node, expanding in tumor.

Unmatched junction bases numbered 5, after V lost 5 bases and J lost 4 bases. The germline V gene has CDR1 MNHNS and CDR2 SASEGT. The length of the CDR3 is 14 residues. This clonotype was picked up many times. Its antigen is still unknown. The sample taken for sequencing was breast tumor tissue. The receptor was isolated from a female donor with breast cancer. Some clones in this sample may be carry-over from other donors' samples. This sequence joins TRBV6-1 and TRBJ2-1; 7 positions match TRBD2. The CDR3: CASSMASGYNEQFF. CDR3 DNA: TGTGCCAGCAGTATGGCTAGCGGTTACAATGAGCAGTTCTTC.